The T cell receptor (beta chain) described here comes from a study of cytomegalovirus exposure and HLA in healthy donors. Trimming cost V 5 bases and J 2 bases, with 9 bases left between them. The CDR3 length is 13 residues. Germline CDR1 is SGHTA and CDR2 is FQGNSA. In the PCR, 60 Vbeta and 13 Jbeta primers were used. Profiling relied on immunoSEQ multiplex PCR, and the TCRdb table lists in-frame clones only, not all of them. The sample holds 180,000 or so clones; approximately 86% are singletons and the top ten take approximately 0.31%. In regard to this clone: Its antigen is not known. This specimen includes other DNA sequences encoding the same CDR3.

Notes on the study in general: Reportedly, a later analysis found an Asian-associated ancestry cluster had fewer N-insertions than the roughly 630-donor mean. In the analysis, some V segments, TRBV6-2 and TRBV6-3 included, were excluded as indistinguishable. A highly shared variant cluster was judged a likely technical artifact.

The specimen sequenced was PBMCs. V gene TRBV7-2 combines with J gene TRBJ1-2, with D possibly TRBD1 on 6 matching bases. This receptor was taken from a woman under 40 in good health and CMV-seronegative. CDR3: CASSPDRNYGYTF. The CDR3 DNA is TGTGCCAGCAGCCCCGACAGGAACTATGGCTACACCTTC. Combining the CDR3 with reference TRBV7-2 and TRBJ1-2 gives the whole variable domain GAGVSQSPSNKVTEKGKDVELRCDPISGHTALYWYRQSLGQGLEFLIYFQGNSAPDKSGLPSDRFSAERTGGSVSTLTIQRTQQEDSAVYLCASSPDRNYGYTFGSGTRLTVV.